The 32 T cell receptor beta chains reported below all come from one sample, sequenced in a study of blood T cell repertoires in COVID-19. Generated by immunoSEQ multiplex PCR, the TCRdb table keeps only in-frame clones and is missing some. The table lists fewer than 45,000 clones, 60% to 80% of them singletons. The sequenced material came from peripheral blood. Receptors originate from a man aged 65 to 79 with acute or convalescent COVID-19.

V is TRBV7-2 and J is TRBJ1-1, with D possibly TRBD1 on 6 matching bases. V was cut by 5 bases and J by 5 bases, with 15 bases left in between. The germline V gene encodes CDR1 SGHTA and CDR2 FQGNSA. The CDR3 is 14 amino acids. In DNA form, the CDR3 reads TGTGCCAGCAGCACAAGGCAGGGGTGGACTGAAGCTTTCTTT. Protein: CASSTRQGWTEAFF.

V and J are TRBV19 and TRBJ1-1; 7 bases are shared with TRBD1. The CDR3 length is 16 residues. Germline trimming cut 1 base from V and 1 base from J; bases unmatched to any gene: 6. Germline V gene data show CDR1 as LNHDA and CDR2 as SQIVND (reference sequence). For the CDR3, the DNA is TGTGCCAGTAGTATAGGACAGGGCAGGAAGAACACTGAAGCTTTCTTT. This translates into CASSIGQGRKNTEAFF.

Details on this clone: One junction end does not reproduce the germline sequence, and a read error may be involved. J is TRBJ1-4 and V is TRBV7-9; D unclear. Per germline, CDR1 SEHNR and CDR2 FQNEAQ (reference sequence). This CDR3 is 12 amino acids long. The CDR3 loop reads CASSLDRMEIIF. CDR3 sequence (DNA): TGTGCCAGCAGCTTAGATAGGATGGAGATAATTTTT.

This clone was observed a single time. The CDR3: CASSTGQEAFF. For the CDR3, the DNA is TGCGCCAGCAGCACGGGACAGGAAGCTTTCTTT. The chain links TRBV5-1 to TRBJ1-1, with 7 nucleotides matching TRBD1. The V and J ends lost 4 bases and 8 bases, in that order; junction bases with no gene match: 2. CDR1 and CDR2 from the germline V gene are SGHRS and YFSETQ. This CDR3 has 11 residues.

The table lists this clone with a count of one. This CDR3 is CSAREGATFGYTF. CDR3 bases: TGCAGCGCCCGAGAGGGGGCGACTTTTGGCTACACCTTC. The V gene is TRBV29-1, the J gene TRBJ1-2; TRBD1 matches at 7 bases. CDR3 size: 13 residues. Germline V gene lookup returns CDR1 SQVTM and CDR2 ANQGSEA. The J segment lost 7 bases and the V segment lost 7 bases, leaving 12 bases of the junction unmatched.

This clone was found once. The chain is built from TRBV19 and TRBJ1-1; 7 bases align to TRBD1. The trim removed 5 bases at V and 3 bases at J, leaving 9 bases unmatched. CDR1 is LNHDA, CDR2 SQIVND, per germline (reference sequence). The CDR3 length is 15 residues. CDR3 nucleotides: TGTGCCAGTAGTCCCTGGACAGGAGTGGACACTGAAGCTTTCTTT. Protein: CASSPWTGVDTEAFF.

This sequence joins TRBV5-1 and TRBJ2-6; D ambiguous. V gave up 3 bases and J gave up 4 bases, with 11 bases separating them. This CDR3 has 15 residues. Germline loops: CDR1 SGHRS, CDR2 YFSETQ. For the CDR3, the DNA is TGCGCCAGCAGCTCCAACCCACAGGGGGCCAACGTCCTGACTTTC. Protein: CASSSNPQGANVLTF.

V usage is TRBV5-5 and J usage is TRBJ1-3; the D gene is possibly TRBD1 (6 bases). With 0 bases removed from V and 4 bases from J, the gap between germline ends came to 20 bases. Looked up from germline, CDR1 is SGHKS and CDR2 is YYEKEE (reference sequence). The CDR3 contains 18 residues. CDR3: CASSLGTTGAVLGNTIYF. The CDR3 DNA reads TGTGCCAGCAGCTTGGGGACGACAGGAGCTGTACTCGGAAACACCATATATTTT.

The chain is built from TRBV15 and TRBJ1-6; D unresolved. The CDR3 has 13 residues. In germline, CDR1 is LNHNV, CDR2 YYDKDF (reference sequence). Trimming left V 0 bases short and J 8 bases short, with 5 bases between. The CDR3 bases are TGTGCCACCAGCAGAGATCAGTATTCACCCCTCCACTTT. This gives the protein CATSRDQYSPLHF.

This chain links TRBV18 with TRBJ1-2; 7 positions agree with TRBD1. Germline trimming cut 5 bases from V and 5 bases from J; bases unmatched to any gene: 11. Germline loops: CDR1 KGHSH, CDR2 LQKENI. The CDR3 spans 15 residues. CDR3 DNA sequence: TGTGCCAGCTCAACCTTAGATGCAGGGGGGTATGGCTACACCTTC. Its translation is CASSTLDAGGYGYTF.

V usage is TRBV6-5 and J usage is TRBJ2-7, with 7 bases identical to TRBD1. CDR1 MNHEY and CDR2 SVGAGI come from the germline V gene. The CDR3 contains 13 residues. V shed 7 bases and J 2 bases; nucleotides not matched to a gene: 5. CDR3 bases: TGTGCCAGCACCCAGACAGGGACCTACGAGCAGTACTTC. Translation gives CASTQTGTYEQYF.

The chain is built from TRBV28 and TRBJ1-5; 9 bases fit TRBD1. This CDR3 comprises 16 residues. The J segment lost 6 bases and the V segment lost 7 bases, leaving 13 bases of the junction unmatched. Germline V lookup: CDR1 MDHEN, CDR2 SYDVKM. In DNA form, the CDR3 reads TGTGCCAGCAAACCAGCCGGGACAGGGAGGGGTCAGCCCCAGCATTTT. Amino acid sequence: CASKPAGTGRGQPQHF.

The V gene is TRBV10-3, the J gene TRBJ1-3, with no clear D. The V gene's germline CDR1 is ENHRY and CDR2 SYGVKD. V lost 3 bases and J lost 7, with 19 bases in between. The CDR3 has 16 amino acids. The CDR3 is CAISDPLLPVRNTIYF. The CDR3 nucleotides are TGTGCCATCAGTGACCCCCTCCTCCCCGTGAGGAACACCATATATTTT.

The rearrangement uses TRBV6-6 and TRBJ1-6, with unresolved D. Germline assignment: CDR1 MNHNY and CDR2 SVGAGI (reference sequence). There are 14 residues in the CDR3. The V gene lost 10 bases and the J gene lost 5 bases, with 15 bases spanning the gap. The CDR3 reads CATLQQVNNSPLHF. The DNA of the CDR3 is TGTGCCACCCTTCAGCAGGTCAATAATTCACCCCTCCACTTT.

The chain employs TRBV10-3 and TRBJ2-2; 7 positions match TRBD1. Germline CDR1 is ENHRY and CDR2 is SYGVKD. This CDR3 region has 13 residues. The trim removed 9 bases at V and 2 bases at J, leaving 3 bases unmatched. The CDR3 here is CAIGTDNTGELFF. In nucleotides, the CDR3 is TGTGCCATTGGGACAGACAACACCGGGGAGCTGTTTTTT.

The CDR3 DNA follows: TGCAGCGTTGAAGTCCGCCAGGGCGACGAGCAGTACTTC. It specifies CSVEVRQGDEQYF. This chain links TRBV29-1 with TRBJ2-7, with D possibly matching TRBD1 (5 bases). Germline V gene sequence: CDR1 SQVTM, CDR2 ANQGSEA. The CDR3 has 13 amino acids. V lost 1 base and J 5 bases, leaving 12 bases between the germline ends.

This clone was counted once. V gene TRBV6-5 combines with J gene TRBJ2-5; TRBD2 matches at 10 bases. Germline V gene sequence: CDR1 MNHEY, CDR2 SVGAGI. The CDR3 runs to 12 residues. J lost 4 bases, V lost 9 bases, and 2 bases had no gene match. CDR3 nucleotides: TGTGCCAGTTTAGCGGGGGGAGAGACCCAGTACTTC. This translates into CASLAGGETQYF.

The chain uses TRBV3-1 (or the pseudogene TRBV3-2) and TRBJ2-7; D ambiguous. Germline V gene lookup returns CDR1 LGHDT and CDR2 YNNKEL (reference sequence). The CDR3 loop spans 11 amino acids. With 5 bases removed from V and 5 bases from J, the gap between germline ends came to 7 bases. CDR3 in DNA: TGTGCCAGCAGCTTAGCCCACGAGCAGTACTTC. It encodes CASSLAHEQYF.

The chain recombines TRBV19 with TRBJ2-5, with no clear D. This CDR3 has 17 residues. Germline V CDR1 and CDR2: LNHDA, SQIVND (reference sequence). V was clipped by 6 bases and J by 2 bases, with 22 bases between them. In DNA form, the CDR3 reads TGTGCCAGTAGACCTAGTTTTCGTGAGGCGTCTCAAGAGACCCAGTACTTC. This encodes CASRPSFREASQETQYF.

This chain connects TRBV7-2 to TRBJ2-3; 8 bases are a match to TRBD2. V shed 1 base, J shed 2 bases, and the junction held 8 bases outside the gene matches. The CDR3 runs to 17 residues. Germline V gene data show CDR1 as SGHTA and CDR2 as FQGNSA. The CDR3 here is CASSLVNSGGYTDTQYF. In DNA form, the CDR3 reads TGTGCCAGCAGCTTAGTAAATTCGGGGGGGTACACAGATACGCAGTATTTT. The complete variable domain, with remaining parts taken from reference TRBV7-2 and TRBJ2-3, reads GAGVSQSPSNKVTEKGKDVELRCDPISGHTALYWYRQSLGQGLEFLIYFQGNSAPDKSGLPSDRFSAERTGGSVSTLTIQRTQQEDSAVYLCASSLVNSGGYTDTQYFGPGTRLTVL.

V is TRBV6-5 and J is TRBJ1-1; 7 bases agree with TRBD1. Trimming at V came to 0 bases and at J to 8 bases, leaving 12 bases not matched to a gene. Germline CDR1 reads MNHEY; CDR2 reads SVGAGI. The CDR3 length is 16 residues. DNA of the CDR3: TGTGCCAGCAGTTACTCCTTTGGACAGGTAGCCGGAGAAGCTTTCTTT. Protein sequence: CASSYSFGQVAGEAFF.

This chain links TRBV19 with TRBJ1-1, with no clear D. Germline-derived CDR1 and CDR2 are LNHDA and SQIVND (reference sequence). CDR3 length equals 16 residues. V lost 6 bases and J 0 bases, leaving 17 bases between the germline ends. CDR3 in amino acids: CASSHPHSHMNTEAFF. CDR3 bases: TGTGCCAGTAGCCACCCGCATTCTCACATGAACACTGAAGCTTTCTTT.

The rearrangement uses TRBV29-1 and TRBJ2-1; 10 nucleotides align to TRBD1. Germline-derived CDR1 and CDR2 are SQVTM and ANQGSEA. The V and J ends lost 1 base and 3 bases, in that order; junction bases with no gene match: 9. The CDR3 is 17 residues long. The CDR3 loop is CSVEGTGGLVFYNEQFF. The CDR3 DNA reads as TGCAGCGTTGAAGGGACAGGGGGATTGGTATTCTACAATGAGCAGTTCTTC.

V is TRBV14 and J is TRBJ2-7, with D maybe TRBD2 (5 bases). Germline V gene lookup returns CDR1 SGHDN and CDR2 FVKESK. The CDR3 runs to 17 residues. Trimming took 1 base from V and 4 from J, leaving 20 bases between them. The CDR3 sequence: CASSQGISGNFPYEQYF. CDR3 DNA sequence: TGTGCCAGCAGCCAAGGTATATCGGGGAATTTCCCATACGAGCAGTACTTC.

The chain uses TRBV7-6 and TRBJ1-4, with D uncertain. The germline CDR1 and CDR2 sequences are SGHVS and FNYEAQ. V was cut by 5 bases and J by 2 bases, with 15 bases left in between. The CDR3 has 16 amino acids. This chain's CDR3 is CASSLGLGVTNEKLFF. The CDR3 DNA sequence: TGTGCCAGCAGCCTAGGCCTCGGGGTGACTAATGAAAAACTGTTTTTT. Using reference TRBV7-6 and TRBJ1-4 for the parts outside the CDR3, the full variable domain is GAGVSQSPRYKVTKRGQDVALRCDPISGHVSLYWYRQALGQGPEFLTYFNYEAQQDKSGLPNDRFSAERPEGSISTLTIQRTEQRDSAMYRCASSLGLGVTNEKLFFGSGTQLSVL.

The sample holds one count of this clone. This chain joins TRBV19 and TRBJ1-1; 8 bases match TRBD1. V trimming: 6 bases; J trimming: 5 bases; junction bases outside the gene matches: 8. Germline-derived CDR1 and CDR2 are LNHDA and SQIVND (reference sequence). This CDR3 comprises 14 residues. Here the CDR3 reads CASRTSGGLTEAFF. The DNA for the CDR3 is TGTGCCAGTAGGACCTCAGGGGGCCTAACTGAAGCTTTCTTT.

The chain links TRBV7-9 to TRBJ2-5; TRBD1 agrees at 10 bases. CDR1 and CDR2 (germline): SEHNR, FQNEAQ (reference sequence). With 3 bases clipped from V and 5 bases from J, the junction kept 3 bases outside the gene matches. This CDR3 region has 14 residues. This chain's CDR3 is CASSFPDRGETQYF. The CDR3, as DNA: TGTGCCAGCAGCTTTCCGGACAGGGGGGAGACCCAGTACTTC.

The chain combines TRBV29-1 with TRBJ2-5; D gene unclear. V lost 0 bases and J lost 5, with 13 bases in between. Germline V gene lookup returns CDR1 SQVTM and CDR2 ANQGSEA. This CDR3 region has 14 residues. The DNA for the CDR3 is TGCAGCGTTGAAGATGTGGGTCTGAGGGAGACCCAGTACTTC. Translation: CSVEDVGLRETQYF.

The chain couples TRBV2 to TRBJ2-5; TRBD2 agrees at 10 bases. The germline V gene has CDR1 SNHLY and CDR2 FYNNEI. The length of the CDR3 is 12 residues. Trimming at V came to 6 bases and at J to 5 bases, leaving 0 bases not matched to a gene. The CDR3 loop is CASRTSGETQYF. Here the CDR3 DNA reads TGTGCCAGCAGGACTAGCGGGGAGACCCAGTACTTC.

V is TRBV6-5 and J is TRBJ1-2; no firm D call. Trimming took off 5 bases at V and 3 bases at J, with 10 bases between the two ends. The CDR3 has 13 residues. In germline, CDR1 is MNHEY, CDR2 SVGAGI. This chain's CDR3 is CASSPTEDYGYTF. For the CDR3, the DNA is TGTGCCAGCAGTCCTACTGAAGACTATGGCTACACCTTC.

The rearrangement links TRBV5-1 to TRBJ1-3; D ambiguous. CDR3 length: 15 residues. Trimming took 2 bases from V and 0 from J, leaving 9 bases between them. CDR1 and CDR2 from the germline V gene are SGHRS and YFSETQ. This CDR3 reads CASSFGGDSGNTIYF. CDR3 DNA sequence: TGCGCCAGCAGCTTCGGCGGAGACTCTGGAAACACCATATATTTT.

V is TRBV2 and J is TRBJ2-3, with TRBD2 matching over 10 bases. V gave up 4 bases and J gave up 2 bases; unmatched junction bases: 6. The CDR3 is 16 amino acids. Germline CDR1 and CDR2: SNHLY and FYNNEI. CDR3 in DNA: TGTGCCAGCAGTGGCCCTAGCGGGGGACTCACAGATACGCAGTATTTT. Translating it yields CASSGPSGGLTDTQYF.